A single TCR beta chain is shown here with its context. The record originates from a study of shared clonotypes between healthy human individuals. Data came from immunoSEQ multiplex PCR; TCRdb stores just in-frame clones and leaves some out. The table lists over 1.5 million clones, roughly 98% of them singletons, with less than 0.55% in the top ten. None of the donors, who were healthy HIV-negative adults, had recently had acute infections or vaccinations. The receptor's source is a man younger than 45 in good health. The source material was naive CD4+ T cells sorted from blood. Subset noted: CD45RA+ positively selected.

The CDR3 DNA reads as TGTGCCAGCTCCGACGCCGGGACTAGCAGCTACGAGCAGTACTTC. Translated, it gives CASSDAGTSSYEQYF. The J gene is TRBJ2-7, the V gene TRBV18, with 9 bases that match TRBD2. The V gene's germline CDR1 is KGHSH and CDR2 LQKENI. The V segment lost 6 bases and the J segment 3 bases; nucleotides outside the gene matches: 9. The CDR3 is made up of 15 amino acids.